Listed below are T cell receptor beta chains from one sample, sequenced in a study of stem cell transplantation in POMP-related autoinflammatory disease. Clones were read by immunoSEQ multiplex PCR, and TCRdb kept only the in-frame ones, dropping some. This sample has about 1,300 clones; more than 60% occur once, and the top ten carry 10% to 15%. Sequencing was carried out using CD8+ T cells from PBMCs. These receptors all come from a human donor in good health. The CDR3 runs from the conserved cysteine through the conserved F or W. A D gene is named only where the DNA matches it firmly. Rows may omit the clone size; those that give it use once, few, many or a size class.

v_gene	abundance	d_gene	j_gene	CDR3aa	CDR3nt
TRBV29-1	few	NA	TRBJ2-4	CSVEDLAGGLEGKNIQYF	TGCAGCGTTGAAGATCTCGCCGGGGGGCTTGAGGGCAAAAACATTCAGTACTTC
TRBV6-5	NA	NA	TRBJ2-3	CASNNGDTQYF	TGTGCCAGCAATAACGGGGATACGCAGTATTTT
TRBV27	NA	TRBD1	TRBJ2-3	CASSTRGRTDTQYF	TGTGCCAGCAGCACCAGGGGGCGTACAGATACGCAGTATTTT
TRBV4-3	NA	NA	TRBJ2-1	CASSQDGAAVNSYNEQFF	TGCGCCAGCAGCCAGGATGGAGCAGCTGTAAACTCCTACAATGAGCAGTTCTTC
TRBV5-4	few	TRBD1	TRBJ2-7	CASSPDRGFYEQYF	TGTGCCAGCAGCCCTGACAGGGGTTTCTACGAGCAGTACTTC
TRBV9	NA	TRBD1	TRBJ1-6	CASSAGTDNSPLHF	TGTGCCAGCAGCGCGGGGACAGATAATTCACCCCTCCACTTT
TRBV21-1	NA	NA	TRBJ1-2	CASSKGDRGRRGYTF	TGTGCCAGCAGCAAAGGGGACAGGGGGCGCCGGGGCTACACCTTC
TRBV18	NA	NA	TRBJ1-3	CASSRRIWSTGNTIYF	TGTGCCAGCTCCCGCAGAATCTGGAGTACTGGAAACACCATATATTTT
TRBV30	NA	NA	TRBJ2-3	CAWTKYTASNTDTQYF	TGTGCCTGGACAAAATATACAGCCTCAAACACAGATACGCAGTATTTT
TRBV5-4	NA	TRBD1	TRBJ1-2	CASSPGTAYGYTF	TGTGCCAGCAGCCCGGGGACAGCGTATGGCTACACCTTC
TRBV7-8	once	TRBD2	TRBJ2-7	CASSLALATSTYEQYF	TGTGCCAGCAGCTTAGCGCTCGCGACTAGCACCTACGAGCAGTACTTC
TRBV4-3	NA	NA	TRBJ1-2	CASSQDRTVANYGYTF	TGCGCCAGCAGCCAAGATAGGACAGTCGCTAACTATGGCTACACCTTC
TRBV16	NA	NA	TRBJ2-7	CASSRYYEQYF	TGTGCCAGCAGCCGGTACTACGAGCAGTACTTC
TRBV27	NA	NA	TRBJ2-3	CASSSRSDTQYF	TGTGCCAGCAGTTCCCGATCAGATACGCAGTATTTT
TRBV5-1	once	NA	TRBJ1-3	CASSLDGRTSGNTIYF	TGCGCCAGCAGCTTGGACGGCAGAACCTCTGGAAACACCATATATTTT
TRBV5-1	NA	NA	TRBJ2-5	CASSGGAVRPSTIKQETQYF	TGCGCCAGCAGCGGGGGGGCAGTACGGCCTTCCACAATCAAACAAGAGACCCAGTACTTC
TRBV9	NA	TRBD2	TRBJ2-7	CASSGTSLSYEQYF	TGTGCCAGCAGCGGGACTAGCCTCTCCTACGAGCAGTACTTC
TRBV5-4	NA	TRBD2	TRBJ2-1	CASSFGRVPFF	TGTGCCAGCAGCTTCGGGAGGGTTCCGTTCTTC
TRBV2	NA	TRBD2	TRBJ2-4	CASSKTSGGVVAKNIQYF	TGTGCCAGCAGTAAGACTAGCGGGGGGGTCGTAGCCAAAAACATTCAGTACTTC
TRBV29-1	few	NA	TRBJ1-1	CSARTEANTEAFF	TGCAGCGCTAGGACAGAAGCGAACACTGAAGCTTTCTTT
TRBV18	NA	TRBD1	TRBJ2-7	CASSLRDSYEQYF	TGTGCCAGCTCACTAAGGGACAGCTACGAGCAGTACTTC
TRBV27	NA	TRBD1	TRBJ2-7	CASSLSPTGSHEQYF	TGTGCCAGCAGTTTATCTCCGACAGGGAGCCACGAGCAGTACTTC
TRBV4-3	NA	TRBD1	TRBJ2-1	CASSQMGQGSGEQFF	TGCGCCAGCAGCCAAATGGGACAGGGGTCGGGTGAGCAGTTCTTC
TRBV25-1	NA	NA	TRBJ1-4	CASSELGATNEKLFF	TGTGCCAGCAGTGAATTGGGGGCGACTAATGAAAAACTGTTTTTT
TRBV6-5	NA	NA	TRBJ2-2	CASSLAAGELFF	TGTGCCAGCAGTTTAGCGGCCGGGGAGCTGTTTTTT
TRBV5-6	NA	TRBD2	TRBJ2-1	CASSSGLAGGPMFYNEQFF	TGTGCCAGCAGCTCGGGACTAGCGGGGGGCCCGATGTTCTACAATGAGCAGTTCTTC
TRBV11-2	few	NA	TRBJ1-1	CASSSGRVTEAFF	TGTGCCAGCAGCTCCGGGAGGGTCACTGAAGCTTTCTTT
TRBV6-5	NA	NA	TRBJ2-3	CASRSRRERTDTQYF	TGTGCCAGCAGAAGTCGGAGGGAGCGAACAGATACGCAGTATTTT
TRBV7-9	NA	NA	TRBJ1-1	CASRRPENTEAFF	TGTGCCAGCAGACGTCCAGAGAACACTGAAGCTTTCTTT
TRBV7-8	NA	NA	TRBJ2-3	CASSLVRGADTQYF	TGTGCCAGCAGCTTAGTAAGGGGGGCAGATACGCAGTATTTT
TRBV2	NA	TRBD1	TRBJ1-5	CASSEASPDRGSFYSNQPQHF	TGTGCCAGCAGTGAAGCTTCACCGGACAGGGGGTCTTTTTATAGCAATCAGCCCCAGCATTTT
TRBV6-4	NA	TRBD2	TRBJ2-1	CASSDHGGVNEQFF	TGTGCCAGCAGTGACCACGGGGGGGTCAATGAGCAGTTCTTC
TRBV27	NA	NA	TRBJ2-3	CASSPGDSSTDTQYF	TGTGCCAGCAGCCCCGGGGACTCTAGCACAGATACGCAGTATTTT